This entry lists 32 T cell receptor beta chains sequenced from one sample in a study of radiotherapy plus CTLA-4 blockade in lung cancer. Here immunoSEQ multiplex PCR was the method, and the copy in TCRdb shows in-frame clones only, minus some. The repertoire includes 60,000 to 70,000 clones, around 80% of them detected once, and roughly a tenth sits in the top ten. The sample consisted of peripheral blood, taken from a patient treated with radiotherapy plus ipilimumab. The receptor source for this set is a human donor with non-small cell lung cancer who had a complete response to radiotherapy plus ipilimumab.

This chain joins TRBV7-2 and TRBJ2-3; 10 nucleotides line up with TRBD2. After removal of 5 bases from V and 2 bases from J, the junction contained 7 bases not matched to a gene. The CDR3 spans 16 residues. In germline, CDR1 is SGHTA, CDR2 FQGNSA. CDR3 sequence (DNA): TGTGCCAGCAGCCTCTCTAGCGGGGGTTACACAGATACGCAGTATTTT. The encoded protein is CASSLSSGGYTDTQYF.

This chain joins TRBV2 and TRBJ1-4; 8 bases fit TRBD1. This CDR3 contains 14 residues. Germline CDR1 SNHLY, CDR2 FYNNEI. Trimming at V came to 6 bases and at J to 14 bases, leaving 14 bases not matched to a gene. As DNA, the CDR3 is TGTGCCAGCAGGCAAACAGGGGGACGGGGTGGGCTGTTTTTT. Residues: CASRQTGGRGGLFF.

In its sample, this clone is medium-sized. The chain is built from TRBV6-5 and TRBJ1-2, with D perhaps TRBD1 (6 bases). Looked up from germline, CDR1 is MNHEY and CDR2 is SVGAGI. The CDR3 totals 14 residues. V was clipped by 5 bases and J by 0 bases, with 10 bases between them. CDR3: CASSIRGANYGYTF. The CDR3 nucleotides read TGTGCCAGCAGTATCAGGGGAGCTAACTATGGCTACACCTTC.

The V and J genes are TRBV29-1 and TRBJ2-5; 8 bases fit TRBD2. This CDR3 is built from 14 residues. The germline CDR1 and CDR2 sequences are SQVTM and ANQGSEA. The V segment lost 6 bases and the J segment 4 bases; nucleotides outside the gene matches: 10. The CDR3 spells CSVPGLAQGETQYF. The CDR3 region has the DNA TGCAGCGTCCCCGGACTAGCACAGGGAGAGACCCAGTACTTC. Full variable domain (remainder filled in from reference TRBV29-1 and TRBJ2-5): SAVISQKPSRDICQRGTSLTIQCQVDSQVTMMFWYRQQPGQSLTLIATANQGSEATYESGFVIDKFPISRPNLTFSTLTVSNMSPEDSSIYLCSVPGLAQGETQYFGPGTRLLVL.

This rearrangement joins TRBV2 to TRBJ2-1; D might be TRBD1 or TRBD2, each matching 5 bases. Germline CDR1 and CDR2: SNHLY and FYNNEI. This CDR3 region has 15 residues. The V end lost 8 bases, the J end lost 5 bases, and 19 bases lay between the germline ends. The CDR3 region is CASDDLGTANNEQFF. The DNA of the CDR3 is TGTGCCAGCGACGATTTAGGGACGGCTAACAATGAGCAGTTCTTC.

This chain connects TRBV9 to TRBJ1-1; D is ambiguous. This CDR3 region has 15 residues. V lost 2 bases to trimming and J lost 6 bases, with 17 bases between them. Germline V lookup: CDR1 SGDLS, CDR2 YYNGEE. The CDR3 region is CASSVSSWGSSEAFF. CDR3 nucleotides: TGTGCCAGCAGCGTGTCCAGCTGGGGTAGTTCTGAAGCTTTCTTT.

This clone was seen more than once but under ten times. The chain recombines TRBV11-2 with TRBJ1-5, with D tentatively TRBD1 (6 bases). CDR3 length equals 15 residues. Germline V gene sequence: CDR1 SGHAT, CDR2 FQNNGV. The V and J ends lost 1 base and 1 base respectively, with 8 bases between them. CDR3 region: CASSLGGQSNQPQHF. In DNA, the CDR3 is TGTGCCAGCAGCTTAGGCGGACAGAGCAATCAGCCCCAGCATTTT.

This clone was picked up a small number of times. The rearrangement joins TRBV7-2 to TRBJ2-1; D may be TRBD2 (6 bases). The CDR3 has 17 residues. Germline values: CDR1 SGHTA, CDR2 FQGNSA. Trimming cost V 5 bases and J 0 bases, with 17 bases left between them. CDR3 sequence reads: CASSRGLGGSSYNEQFF. CDR3 in DNA: TGTGCCAGCAGCCGTGGACTCGGGGGAAGCTCCTACAATGAGCAGTTCTTC.

The chain has TRBV27 and TRBJ2-1, with TRBD2 identical over 7 bases. The CDR3 runs to 15 residues. Germline lookup yields CDR1 MNHEY and CDR2 SMNVEV (reference sequence). Germline trimming cut 5 bases from V and 7 bases from J; bases unmatched to any gene: 11. CDR3: CASSPLGEGHNEQFF. In DNA, the CDR3 is TGTGCCAGCAGTCCCTTGGGGGAGGGCCATAATGAGCAGTTCTTC.

The chain joins TRBV7-9 to TRBJ2-2; D remains ambiguous. The CDR3 is 12 residues long. Looked up from germline, CDR1 is SEHNR and CDR2 is FQNEAQ (reference sequence). Trimming left V 6 bases short and J 7 bases short, with 9 bases between. The CDR3 nucleotides are TGTGCCAGCAGTTTCGACGTCGGGGAGCTGTTTTTT. It codes for CASSFDVGELFF.

This rearrangement joins TRBV7-9 to TRBJ2-6; no clear D gene. Germline CDR1 and CDR2: SEHNR and FQNEAQ (reference sequence). The germline V and J ends were trimmed by 2 bases and 4 bases, with 12 bases remaining between them. The CDR3 is 16 amino acids. Here the CDR3 DNA reads TGTGCCAGCAGCTTACTGTACCGTTCGGGGGCCAACGTCCTGACTTTC. As protein: CASSLLYRSGANVLTF.

This chain links TRBV7-9 with TRBJ1-2; D is uncertain. Deletions cut 2 bases from V and 8 bases from J, with 15 bases between. The CDR3 runs 14 residues. The germline V gene has CDR1 SEHNR and CDR2 FQNEAQ (reference sequence). As DNA, the CDR3 is TGTGCCAGCAGCTTAATGAAAGGAGTCTCGGGCTACACCTTC. Protein: CASSLMKGVSGYTF.

This chain connects TRBV4-3 to TRBJ1-1; 9 bases are shared with TRBD1. This CDR3 is built from 16 residues. Germline V gives CDR1 LGHNA, CDR2 YSLEER. J lost 1 base, V lost 2 bases, and 5 bases had no gene match. CDR3 sequence: CASSQITGQGNTEAFF. Here the CDR3 DNA reads TGCGCCAGCAGCCAAATCACGGGACAGGGGAACACTGAAGCTTTCTTT.

The chain couples TRBV13 to TRBJ1-1; D might be TRBD1 (5 bases). Between the trimmed V and J ends, which lost 8 bases and 7 bases, there was a span of 17 bases. Germline values: CDR1 PRHDT, CDR2 FYEKMQ (reference sequence). The CDR3 loop spans 13 amino acids. Here the CDR3 reads CASGLFRDFEAFF. CDR3 bases: TGTGCCAGCGGACTATTTCGGGACTTTGAAGCTTTCTTT.

This sequence joins TRBV5-4 and TRBJ2-5; 12 nucleotides align to TRBD1. The junction had 5 bases not matched to a gene; V was cut back by 3 bases and J by 2 bases. The CDR3 has 16 amino acids. Per the germline V gene, CDR1 is SGHNT and CDR2 is YYREEE (reference sequence). CDR3 DNA sequence: TGTGCCAGCAGCTCCAGGGACAGGGGGCTTCAAGAGACCCAGTACTTC. Residues: CASSSRDRGLQETQYF.

This chain uses TRBV11-3 with TRBJ2-2; no clear D gene. CDR3 length equals 12 residues. V gave up 7 bases and J gave up 6 bases, with 9 bases separating them. Germline V gene sequence: CDR1 SGHNT, CDR2 YENEEA. DNA for the CDR3: TGTGCCAGCACCCAAAGCCCCGGGGAGCTGTTTTTT. It encodes CASTQSPGELFF.

As to this clone: One end of the junction fails to match germline, which may point to a read error. The chain has TRBV29-1 and TRBJ2-2, with D unresolved. The CDR3 runs 12 residues. Germline V gene data show CDR1 as SQVTM and CDR2 as ANQGSEA. The CDR3 DNA reads as TGCAGCGTTCAAGAAACGGCCGGGGAGCTGTTTTTT. This sequence encodes CSVQETAGELFF.

This rearrangement joins TRBV6-5 to TRBJ2-4, with a weak D call TRBD1 (5 bases). Germline V CDR1 and CDR2: MNHEY, SVGAGI. The CDR3 is 14 residues long. Trimming left V 4 bases short and J 11 bases short, with 18 bases between. CDR3 sequence (DNA): TGTGCCAGCAGTTCCTCCCCGGACAACCCCGTTCAGTACTTC. Its protein product is CASSSSPDNPVQYF.

This clone was counted a few times. The rearrangement uses TRBV4-3 and TRBJ1-6; D is uncertain. The CDR3 contains 15 residues. Germline CDR1 reads LGHNA; CDR2 reads YSLEER. V was cut by 0 bases and J by 9 bases, with 12 bases left in between. The CDR3 region is CASSQDTTGRSPLHF. The CDR3 DNA reads TGCGCCAGCAGCCAAGATACAACCGGACGTTCACCCCTCCACTTT.

Note on this clone: Other DNA sequences from this sample encode an identical CDR3 as well. This chain uses TRBV18 with TRBJ1-5, with TRBD1 identical over 7 bases. Trimming removed 3 bases from V and 3 bases from J; junction bases left unmatched: 2. CDR3 length: 14 residues. Germline V gene sequence: CDR1 KGHSH, CDR2 LQKENI. CDR3 residues: CASSPGTDNQPQHF. CDR3 bases: TGTGCCAGCTCACCCGGGACAGACAATCAGCCCCAGCATTTT.

The V and J genes are TRBV27 and TRBJ2-1; perhaps TRBD1 as D (6 bases). The CDR3 has 17 amino acids. V shed 2 bases and J shed 3 bases, with 17 bases lying between them. Per germline, CDR1 MNHEY and CDR2 SMNVEV (reference sequence). In nucleotides, the CDR3 is TGTGCCAGCAGTTTAAGGGTGGACAGCGTCAACTACAATGAGCAGTTCTTC. It specifies CASSLRVDSVNYNEQFF.

V gene TRBV5-1 combines with J gene TRBJ2-5; TRBD2 agrees at 7 bases. Losses at the gene ends were 5 bases for V and 3 bases for J; bases not matched to a gene: 10. The CDR3 sequence is 15 residues long. Germline-derived CDR1 and CDR2 are SGHRS and YFSETQ. The CDR3: CASREGTTTKETQYF. CDR3 nucleotide sequence: TGCGCCAGCAGGGAGGGGACTACAACAAAAGAGACCCAGTACTTC.

This clone turned up a few times. The J gene is TRBJ2-6, the V gene TRBV4-1; D gene unclear. Trimming shortened V by 1 base and J by 0 bases, and 7 bases separated the two germline ends. The CDR3 has 16 residues. From germline, CDR1 is MGHRA and CDR2 YSYEKL. The CDR3 nucleotides are TGCGCCAGCAGCCAAGTTCTAGGCTCTGGGGCCAACGTCCTGACTTTC. Translated, it gives CASSQVLGSGANVLTF.

The chain links TRBV18 to TRBJ2-7; 10 nucleotides agree with TRBD1. This CDR3 spans 16 amino acids. Per germline, CDR1 KGHSH and CDR2 LQKENI. The V and J ends lost 3 bases and 7 bases, in that order; junction bases with no gene match: 12. The CDR3 sequence: CASSPAGDRGLGEQYF. In DNA, the CDR3 is TGTGCCAGCTCACCGGCTGGTGACAGGGGGCTTGGGGAGCAGTACTTC.

This clone was observed a few times. The chain recombines TRBV27 with TRBJ2-2; D may be TRBD1 (5 bases). Trimming shortened V by 5 bases and J by 5 bases, and 15 bases separated the two germline ends. This CDR3 has 15 amino acids. The V gene's germline CDR1 is MNHEY and CDR2 SMNVEV (reference sequence). The chain's CDR3 is CASSPRVFWTGELFF. The CDR3 coding sequence is TGTGCCAGCAGTCCCAGGGTATTTTGGACCGGGGAGCTGTTTTTT.

V usage is TRBV10-2 and J usage is TRBJ1-2, with D uncertain. Deletions cut 7 bases from V and 5 bases from J, with 8 bases between. There are 11 residues in the CDR3. CDR1 is WSHSY, CDR2 SAAADI, per germline. CDR3 DNA sequence: TGCGCCAGCAACGTGGGGTATGGCTACACCTTC. It codes for CASNVGYGYTF.

The genes are TRBV6-6 and TRBJ2-7; weak D call: TRBD2 (5 bases). The CDR3 has 13 amino acids. Germline V gives CDR1 MNHNY, CDR2 SVGAGI (reference sequence). V dropped 4 bases and J dropped 4 bases, with 11 bases sitting between them. The CDR3 reads CASSLERRYEQYV. The CDR3 DNA reads TGTGCCAGCAGTTTAGAGCGGAGATACGAGCAGTACGTC.

CDR3 loop: CASTRQEAGGDTGELFF. For the CDR3, the DNA is TGCGCCAGCACCCGACAGGAGGCAGGGGGGGACACCGGGGAGCTGTTTTTT. The chain links TRBV10-1 to TRBJ2-2; D might be TRBD1 or TRBD2, each matching 7 bases. Looked up from germline, CDR1 is WNHNN and CDR2 is SYGVQD (reference sequence). V was pared by 7 bases and J by 3 bases, with 21 bases between. This CDR3 has 17 amino acids.

This clone has just one count. The V call is TRBV9, the J call TRBJ2-1, with D maybe TRBD2 (7 bases). V lost 0 bases and J lost 2, with 9 bases in between. Germline loops: CDR1 SGDLS, CDR2 YYNGEE. The CDR3 totals 15 residues. CDR3: CASSVGGGPYNEQFF. The CDR3 DNA is TGTGCCAGCAGCGTAGGCGGGGGCCCCTACAATGAGCAGTTCTTC.

The V gene is TRBV7-9, the J gene TRBJ1-1; D call uncertain. Trimming left V 4 bases short and J 0 bases short, with 15 bases between. CDR1 SEHNR and CDR2 FQNEAQ come from the germline V gene (reference sequence). CDR3 length: 16 amino acids. CDR3 DNA sequence: TGTGCCAGCAGCTCTGGGGTGGGCAGATTGAACACTGAAGCTTTCTTT. This sequence encodes CASSSGVGRLNTEAFF. Based on the CDR3 plus reference TRBV7-9 and TRBJ1-1, the full variable domain is DTGVSQNPRHKITKRGQNVTFRCDPISEHNRLYWYRQTLGQGPEFLTYFQNEAQLEKSRLLSDRFSAERPKGSFSTLEIQRTEQGDSAMYLCASSSGVGRLNTEAFFGQGTRLTVV.

The chain has TRBV6-5 and TRBJ1-2; 9 bases agree with TRBD1. The junction had 8 bases not matched to a gene; V was cut back by 7 bases and J by 2 bases. The germline CDR1 and CDR2 sequences are MNHEY and SVGAGI. This CDR3 is 15 amino acids long. CDR3 sequence: CASNPHRGPNYGYTF. The CDR3 DNA reads TGTGCCAGCAATCCCCACAGGGGGCCGAACTATGGCTACACCTTC.

V usage is TRBV29-1 and J usage is TRBJ1-6; D gene ambiguous. This CDR3 spans 13 amino acids. Trimming removed 4 bases at V and 8 bases at J, with 12 bases between. Germline V lookup: CDR1 SQVTM, CDR2 ANQGSEA. In nucleotides, the CDR3 is TGCAGCGTTGGACCAACACGGGATTCACCCCTCCACTTT. It translates to CSVGPTRDSPLHF.